These T cell receptor beta chains were read from a single sample in a study of blood T cell repertoires in COVID-19. Measured with immunoSEQ multiplex PCR; TCRdb has only the in-frame clones, and not every one. The sample consists of 150,000 to 200,000 clones, roughly 89% of them appearing once. Material: peripheral blood. These receptors were obtained from a human donor in a cohort sampled during active COVID-19. Both conserved end residues are part of each CDR3. The order of the fields is J gene, V gene, D gene, clone size, CDR3 protein, CDR3 DNA. A D gene is named only where the DNA matches it firmly. Clone size appears in some rows only: once, few, many, or a class for an expanded clone.

TRBJ2-7 | TRBV7-9 | TRBD1 | . | CASTITGDEQYF | TGTGCCAGCACCATAACAGGGGACGAGCAGTACTTC
TRBJ2-2 | TRBV19 | TRBD2 | . | CASTTSGFTGELFF | TGTGCCAGTACCACTAGCGGGTTCACCGGGGAGCTGTTTTTT
TRBJ1-1 | TRBV28 | TRBD1 | . | CASNPPGGLDTEAFF | TGTGCCAGCAACCCTCCAGGGGGGCTGGACACTGAAGCTTTCTTT
TRBJ2-7 | TRBV7-9 | . | . | CASGPTGRFYEQYF | TGTGCCAGCGGCCCGACAGGGAGGTTCTACGAGCAGTACTTC
TRBJ1-2 | TRBV28 | TRBD1 | . | CASTRGPYGYTF | TGTGCCAGCACGAGGGGGCCCTATGGCTACACCTTC
TRBJ1-1 | TRBV27 | . | . | CASSSTGYTEAFF | TGTGCCAGCAGTTCTACAGGCTACACTGAAGCTTTCTTT
TRBJ2-5 | TRBV6-5 | TRBD1 | . | CASSTLQGKETQYF | TGTGCCAGCAGCACCTTACAGGGGAAAGAGACCCAGTACTTC
TRBJ2-3 | TRBV28 | . | . | CASSLSGSGPGGDTQYF | TGTGCCAGCAGTTTATCGGGCAGCGGACCCGGTGGAGATACGCAGTATTTT
TRBJ1-3 | TRBV7-9 | . | once | CASSRSGGNTIYF | TGTGCCAGCAGCCGTAGTGGTGGAAACACCATATATTTT
TRBJ2-7 | TRBV5-6 | TRBD2 | . | CASSFTIAGGPYEQYF | TGTGCCAGCAGCTTCACCATAGCGGGAGGGCCCTACGAGCAGTACTTC
TRBJ1-2 | TRBV30 | . | . | CAWSPPTGWHYGYTF | TGTGCCTGGAGTCCCCCAACAGGTTGGCACTATGGCTACACCTTC
TRBJ2-3 | TRBV7-6 | TRBD1 | . | CASSLGQGGPPDTQYF | TGTGCCAGCAGCCTAGGACAGGGAGGCCCCCCAGATACGCAGTATTTT
TRBJ1-1 | TRBV19 | TRBD1 | once | CASSPGGRVTEAFF | TGTGCCAGTAGTCCAGGGGGCAGGGTCACTGAAGCTTTCTTT
TRBJ2-4 | TRBV5-4 | TRBD1 | . | CASSWGQGAALAKNIQYF | TGTGCCAGCAGCTGGGGACAGGGGGCGGCTCTAGCCAAAAACATTCAGTACTTC
TRBJ1-5 | TRBV19 | . | few | CASKEFQANSNQPQHF | TGTGCCAGTAAAGAGTTCCAGGCCAACTCCAATCAGCCCCAGCATTTT
TRBJ1-2 | TRBV2 | . | . | CASSDLAVAANYGYTF | TGTGCCAGCAGTGATTTAGCGGTGGCAGCTAACTATGGCTACACCTTC
TRBJ2-2 | TRBV29-1 | . | . | CSADRENTGELFF | TGCAGCGCCGACCGGGAGAACACCGGGGAGCTGTTTTTT
TRBJ1-2 | TRBV11-3 | TRBD1 | . | CASSLVGTGVGYTF | TGTGCCAGCAGCTTAGTCGGGACAGGGGTCGGCTACACCTTC